This T cell receptor beta chain came from a study of CD8 T cells in Susac syndrome. Study findings and constraints: The authors acknowledged that their TCR sequencing and HLA analysis involved a relatively small number of individuals.

About this clonotype itself: Its antigen remains unknown.

Reverse transcription of roughly 0.45 to 1 ug RNA used random hexamers. The method of amplification for TCR beta CDR3 was immunoSEQ multiplex PCR, covering 54 Vbeta and 13 Jbeta. Using its own MiXCR run on the immunoSEQ multiplex PCR reads, TCRdb lists one record per CDR3 protein. The data hold some 200,000 distinct CDR3 sequences, with around 95% observed a single time. V was clipped by 4 bases and J by 7 bases; unmatched bases: 9. The CDR3 extends over 15 amino acids. Germline loops: CDR1 LGHDT, CDR2 YNNKEL (reference sequence). The V gene is TRBV3-1, the J gene TRBJ2-1; TRBD2 matches at 8 bases. Sequencing was carried out using CD4+ T cells from PBMCs. The TCR comes from a human donor with multiple sclerosis. The CDR3 here is CASSPSPGTRNEQFF. As DNA, the CDR3 is TGTGCCAGCAGCCCAAGTCCCGGGACTAGAAATGAGCAGTTCTTC.